Shown below are 18 T cell receptor beta chains from a single sample sequenced in a study of cytomegalovirus exposure and HLA in healthy donors (dated by TCRdb to between 2016 and 2019). Libraries came from the immunoSEQ multiplex PCR assay. TCRdb obtained this table from immuneACCESS and retained in-frame rearrangements with V and J assigned. These tables miss some clones; where compared with another copy, unresolved V genes account for less than half of the shortfall, and the remainder is unexplained. Present in this sample are about 130,000 clones, 85% to 90% of which were seen just once. The leading ten clones occupy roughly 6.7% of the sample. Sequencing used PBMCs. The source of these receptors is a woman in her 30s in good health and CMV-seropositive.

The CDR3 reads CASSRGGDETGANVLTF. In DNA form, the CDR3 reads TGTGCCAGCAGTCGGGGGGGAGACGAAACCGGGGCCAACGTCCTGACTTTC. V gene TRBV28 combines with J gene TRBJ2-6; 8 nucleotides align to TRBD2. The germline V gene has CDR1 MDHEN and CDR2 SYDVKM. The ends lost 5 bases at V and 4 bases at J; junction bases unmatched: 10. The CDR3 covers 17 residues.

In regard to this clone: Other nucleotide sequences from this sample produce the same CDR3. The V gene is TRBV5-6, the J gene TRBJ2-7, with D unclear. V was pared by 4 bases and J by 3 bases, with 5 bases between. Germline V lookup: CDR1 SGHDT, CDR2 YYEEEE. The CDR3 totals 11 residues. The CDR3 spells CASSLYYEQYF. As DNA, the CDR3 is TGTGCCAGCAGCCTGTACTACGAGCAGTACTTC.

This clone was counted only a few times. This chain links TRBV7-9 with TRBJ1-1, with D perhaps matching TRBD1 (5 bases). CDR1 is SEHNR, CDR2 FQNEAQ, per germline (reference sequence). This CDR3 is 18 amino acids long. Trimming stripped 4 bases from V and 0 bases from J, with 21 bases between. CDR3 region: CASSWQQVRQLLNTEAFF. The CDR3, as DNA: TGTGCCAGCAGCTGGCAACAGGTACGGCAATTACTGAACACTGAAGCTTTCTTT.

The chain carries TRBV4-1 and TRBJ1-2; D is perhaps TRBD1 (5 bases). The CDR3 runs 16 residues. Trimming pared 4 bases from V and 5 bases from J, leaving 20 bases between. Germline values: CDR1 MGHRA, CDR2 YSYEKL. The CDR3 here is CASSRQGVTDVYGYTF. CDR3 in DNA: TGCGCCAGCAGCCGTCAAGGCGTGACAGACGTATATGGCTACACCTTC.

The genes are TRBV4-1 and TRBJ1-5, with D possibly matching TRBD1 (6 bases). The V gene's germline CDR1 is MGHRA and CDR2 YSYEKL. Trimming took 1 base from V and 0 from J, leaving 13 bases between them. The CDR3 spans 17 residues. DNA of the CDR3: TGCGCCAGCAGCCAAGGTGGGGGCATTACTAGCAATCAGCCCCAGCATTTT. Translated: CASSQGGGITSNQPQHF.

The chain is built from TRBV5-1 and TRBJ2-1; 9 nucleotides match TRBD1. Germline lookup yields CDR1 SGHRS and CDR2 YFSETQ. The CDR3 is 16 residues long. V shed 6 bases, J shed 5 bases, and the junction held 12 bases outside the gene matches. This CDR3 reads CASTSPGQGPNNEQFF. In nucleotides, the CDR3 is TGCGCCAGCACCAGTCCGGGACAGGGTCCAAACAATGAGCAGTTCTTC.

The chain joins TRBV5-1 to TRBJ2-7, with 12 bases identical to TRBD2. Trimming cost V 4 bases and J 5 bases; bases outside gene matches: 7. Germline V gene lookup returns CDR1 SGHRS and CDR2 YFSETQ. The length of the CDR3 is 15 residues. The CDR3 is CASSIVTSGSNEQYF. The CDR3 nucleotides are TGCGCCAGCAGCATAGTGACTAGCGGGAGCAACGAGCAGTACTTC.

The chain has TRBV27 and TRBJ1-5; D is perhaps TRBD1 (5 bases). Trimming removed 0 bases from V and 4 bases from J, with 13 bases in between. The germline V gene has CDR1 MNHEY and CDR2 SMNVEV (reference sequence). This CDR3 has 16 residues. CDR3 sequence: CASSLSGGGINQPQHF. CDR3 DNA sequence: TGTGCCAGCAGTTTATCGGGCGGGGGAATAAATCAGCCCCAGCATTTT.

This clone occurred once. One base away lies a much larger clone, so this may be a sequencing read error. V is TRBV7-3 and J is TRBJ2-2, with no clear D. The CDR3 is 13 residues long. V shed 4 bases and J shed 3 bases, with 6 bases lying between them. Germline CDR1 SGHTA, CDR2 FQGTGA. The CDR3 DNA follows: TGTGCCAGCAGCTCCCGGGACACCGGGGAGCTGTTTTTT. It codes for CASSSRDTGELFF.

The genes are TRBV28 and TRBJ2-7; D perhaps matches TRBD2 (5 bases). This CDR3 is built from 12 residues. The germline gives CDR1 MDHEN, CDR2 SYDVKM. The V gene lost 6 bases and the J gene lost 4 bases, with 10 bases spanning the gap. Here the CDR3 DNA reads TGTGCCAGCAGGAGCGGAATATACGAGCAGTACTTC. Translating gives CASRSGIYEQYF.

The rearrangement uses TRBV4-2 and TRBJ1-1; unclear D gene. Trimming removed 4 bases from V and 2 bases from J, with 14 bases in between. The CDR3 covers 15 residues. CDR1 is LGHNA, CDR2 YNFKEQ, per germline. CDR3: CASSLTFRGNTEAFF. CDR3 nucleotide sequence: TGTGCCAGCAGCCTAACCTTCCGGGGTAACACTGAAGCTTTCTTT.

V gene TRBV19 combines with J gene TRBJ2-5, with 9 nucleotides matching TRBD2. The CDR3 length is 13 residues. Trimming cost V 10 bases and J 8 bases; bases outside gene matches: 11. Germline CDR1 reads LNHDA; CDR2 reads SQIVND (reference sequence). The CDR3 is CATSAGGPGTQYF. For the CDR3, the DNA is TGTGCCACCTCGGCGGGAGGGCCGGGAACCCAGTACTTC. Full variable domain (outside the CDR3, taken from reference TRBV19 and TRBJ2-5): DGGITQSPKYLFRKEGQNVTLSCEQNLNHDAMYWYRQDPGQGLRLIYYSQIVNDFQKGDIAEGYSVSREKKESFPLTVTSAQKNPTAFYLCATSAGGPGTQYFGPGTRLLVL.

In its sample, this clone was seen a few times. V gene TRBV7-6 combines with J gene TRBJ2-7; no definite D call. The CDR3 covers 14 residues. With 0 bases removed from V and 3 bases from J, the gap between germline ends came to 9 bases. The germline V gene has CDR1 SGHVS and CDR2 FNYEAQ. The DNA of the CDR3 is TGTGCCAGCAGCTTAGCGCTACGAGACTACGAGCAGTACTTC. Protein: CASSLALRDYEQYF. Together with reference TRBV7-6 and TRBJ2-7, the CDR3 gives the full variable domain: GAGVSQSPRYKVTKRGQDVALRCDPISGHVSLYWYRQALGQGPEFLTYFNYEAQQDKSGLPNDRFSAERPEGSISTLTIQRTEQRDSAMYRCASSLALRDYEQYFGPGTRLTVT.

The V and J genes are TRBV14 and TRBJ1-5, with D possibly being TRBD1 (6 bases). CDR3 length equals 18 residues. V was shortened by 1 base and J by 6 bases, with 22 bases between the two germline ends. Per germline, CDR1 SGHDN and CDR2 FVKESK. The CDR3 DNA reads as TGTGCCAGCAGCCAAGGGTCCCTCCCGACAGGCCGGGGTCAGCCCCAGCATTTT. This sequence encodes CASSQGSLPTGRGQPQHF.

The rearrangement links TRBV6-5 to TRBJ2-3; no reliable D call. V lost 8 bases and J 0 bases, leaving 9 bases between the germline ends. CDR1 MNHEY and CDR2 SVGAGI come from the germline V gene. The CDR3 has 13 amino acids. The CDR3 is CASSEPSTDTQYF. DNA of the CDR3: TGTGCCAGCTCAGAACCCAGCACAGATACGCAGTATTTT.

This chain joins TRBV7-8 and TRBJ1-2; TRBD1 aligns across 8 bases. CDR1 is SGHVS, CDR2 FQNEAQ, per germline. V shed 5 bases, J shed 6 bases, and the junction held 8 bases outside the gene matches. This CDR3 region has 14 residues. This chain's CDR3 is CASSKRTGKDGYTF. The CDR3 DNA reads as TGTGCCAGCAGCAAACGGACAGGGAAGGATGGCTACACCTTC.

This chain's CDR3 is CASSPPVGEGYTF. DNA of the CDR3: TGTGCCAGCTCACCACCGGTCGGGGAAGGCTACACCTTC. The V call is TRBV18, the J call TRBJ1-2; D is ambiguous. Trimming left V 0 bases short and J 8 bases short, with 10 bases between. Germline V gives CDR1 KGHSH, CDR2 LQKENI. CDR3 size: 13 residues.

Regarding this clone: Within the sample, other DNA sequences also encode this same CDR3. The chain links TRBV5-1 to TRBJ2-3, with D perhaps matching TRBD2 (5 bases). Germline V gene lookup returns CDR1 SGHRS and CDR2 YFSETQ. V shed 4 bases and J shed 9 bases, with 12 bases lying between them. CDR3 length: 12 amino acids. In DNA form, the CDR3 reads TGCGCCAGCAGCCTCTCAGCGGACACGCAGTATTTT. Translating it yields CASSLSADTQYF.